The 13 T cell receptor beta chains below come from one sample, sequenced in a study of shared clonotypes between healthy human individuals. Repertoires were generated with immunoSEQ multiplex PCR, while TCRdb's copy carries only in-frame clones and drops some. The sample lists roughly 2,500,000 clones; 80% to 95% were seen once. Sequenced material: naive CD4+ T cells from PBMCs. Subset of the sample: CD45RA+ positively selected. The receptors derive from a man aged 18 to 35 in good health. Some clones in this sample may be carry-over from other donors' samples.

CDR3 sequence reads: CASSPTGSPSGNTIYF. CDR3 DNA sequence: TGTGCCAGCAGTCCTACGGGGAGCCCCTCTGGAAACACCATATATTTT. This chain links TRBV27 with TRBJ1-3, with D uncertain. Trimming removed 5 bases at V and 0 bases at J, with 14 bases between. The CDR3 is made up of 16 amino acids. Germline V lookup: CDR1 MNHEY, CDR2 SMNVEV (reference sequence).

CDR3 bases: TGTGCCAGCAGTAACCATCGGACAGGACAGGAGACCCAGTACTTC. Translating gives CASSNHRTGQETQYF. V gene TRBV25-1 combines with J gene TRBJ2-5; TRBD1 agrees at 7 bases. Losses at the gene ends were 5 bases for V and 5 bases for J; bases not matched to a gene: 11. CDR3 length: 15 residues. Germline lookup yields CDR1 MGHDK and CDR2 SYGVNS.

The chain recombines TRBV10-3 with TRBJ2-1; 8 bases agree with TRBD2. The CDR3 extends over 14 amino acids. Germline-derived CDR1 and CDR2 are ENHRY and SYGVKD. V lost 6 bases and J lost 7; bases outside the gene matches: 8. CDR3 residues: CAIRDGTRGNEQFF. The CDR3, as DNA: TGTGCCATCAGAGACGGGACTAGGGGTAATGAGCAGTTCTTC.

V usage is TRBV18 and J usage is TRBJ1-1; 7 bases are shared with TRBD1. This CDR3 is built from 14 residues. Germline-derived CDR1 and CDR2 are KGHSH and LQKENI. V trimming: 4 bases; J trimming: 4 bases; junction bases outside the gene matches: 6. The CDR3 loop is CASSRTAGGTEAFF. The CDR3 DNA reads as TGTGCCAGCTCACGAACTGCAGGGGGCACTGAAGCTTTCTTT.

The genes are TRBV5-1 and TRBJ1-4, with D perhaps TRBD1 (6 bases). Germline V gene lookup returns CDR1 SGHRS and CDR2 YFSETQ. Trimming cost V 6 bases and J 6 bases, with 15 bases left between them. This CDR3 spans 14 amino acids. CDR3 protein: CASKPGQRDEKLFF. CDR3 DNA sequence: TGCGCCAGCAAACCCGGACAGCGAGATGAAAAACTGTTTTTT.

The chain has TRBV27 and TRBJ1-2; TRBD1 matches at 8 bases. With V trimmed by 5 bases and J by 8 bases, 10 bases remained unmatched. This CDR3 is 14 amino acids long. Germline V lookup: CDR1 MNHEY, CDR2 SMNVEV (reference sequence). The CDR3, as DNA: TGTGCCAGCAGTCGTGGACAGGGTCCGGTGGGCTACACCTTC. This gives the protein CASSRGQGPVGYTF.

V usage is TRBV5-4 and J usage is TRBJ1-2; the D gene is possibly TRBD1 (6 bases). The V end was cut by 6 bases, the J end by 3 bases, with 18 bases between. Germline lookup yields CDR1 SGHNT and CDR2 YYREEE (reference sequence). The CDR3 has 15 amino acids. The CDR3 nucleotides read TGTGCCAGCATGAAAGGCGGGGGGCCATACTATGGCTACACCTTC. It specifies CASMKGGGPYYGYTF.

This clone has a single count. The rearrangement links TRBV7-2 to TRBJ2-3, with 7 bases fitting TRBD2. This CDR3 has 16 amino acids. V was pared by 6 bases and J by 2 bases, with 11 bases of the junction left unmatched. Looked up from germline, CDR1 is SGHTA and CDR2 is FQGNSA. CDR3 in amino acids: CASSSLGGVSTDTQYF. The CDR3 DNA is TGTGCCAGCAGTTCCCTGGGGGGGGTCTCCACAGATACGCAGTATTTT.

This chain connects TRBV5-8 to TRBJ2-5, with 9 bases that match TRBD2. The CDR3 is 15 residues long. V gave up 7 bases and J gave up 5 bases; unmatched junction bases: 12. Germline V gives CDR1 SGHTS, CDR2 YDEGEE. CDR3 residues: CASGGRASGTETQYF. DNA for the CDR3: TGTGCCAGCGGGGGGCGGGCTAGCGGGACGGAGACCCAGTACTTC.

V is TRBV7-9 and J is TRBJ2-5; D unresolved. Germline V gives CDR1 SEHNR, CDR2 FQNEAQ (reference sequence). Trimming cost V 5 bases and J 5 bases, with 12 bases left between them. The CDR3 runs 13 residues. The CDR3 DNA reads TGTGCCAGCAGCGTAGTGGATATCGAGACCCAGTACTTC. Encoded protein: CASSVVDIETQYF.

This sequence joins TRBV6-5 and TRBJ2-3; no clear D gene. V was cut by 6 bases and J by 0 bases, with 7 bases left in between. The germline CDR1 and CDR2 sequences are MNHEY and SVGAGI. The CDR3 totals 13 residues. This CDR3 is CASRNPSTDTQYF. The CDR3 DNA reads TGTGCCAGCAGGAATCCTAGCACAGATACGCAGTATTTT.

This clone was found once. The rearrangement joins TRBV6-6 to TRBJ2-2; TRBD1 agrees at 8 bases. V shed 11 bases and J 4 bases; nucleotides not matched to a gene: 6. CDR1 MNHNY and CDR2 SVGAGI come from the germline V gene (reference sequence). The CDR3 consists of 13 residues. For the CDR3, the DNA is TGTGCCGGAAAAACAGGGGGCACCGGGGAGCTGTTTTTT. Its protein product is CAGKTGGTGELFF.

The rearrangement joins TRBV5-1 to TRBJ2-4; a weak D match, TRBD2 (6 bases). The CDR3 contains 17 residues. V was trimmed by 0 bases and J by 4 bases, leaving 17 bases between them. Looked up from germline, CDR1 is SGHRS and CDR2 is YFSETQ. The CDR3 bases are TGCGCCAGCAGCTTGGCCTACGATGGGGCGGGAAAAAACATTCAGTACTTC. Protein product: CASSLAYDGAGKNIQYF.